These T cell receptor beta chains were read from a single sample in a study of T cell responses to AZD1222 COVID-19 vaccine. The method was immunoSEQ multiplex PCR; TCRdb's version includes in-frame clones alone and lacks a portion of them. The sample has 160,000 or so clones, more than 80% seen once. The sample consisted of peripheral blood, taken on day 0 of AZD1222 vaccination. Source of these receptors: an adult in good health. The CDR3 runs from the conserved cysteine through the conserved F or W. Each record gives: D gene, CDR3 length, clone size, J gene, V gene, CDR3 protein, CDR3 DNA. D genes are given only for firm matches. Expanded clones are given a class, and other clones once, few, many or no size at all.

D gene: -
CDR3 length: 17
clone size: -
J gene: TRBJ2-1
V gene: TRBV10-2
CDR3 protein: CASSEARQEIRHNEQFF
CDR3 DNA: TGCGCCAGCAGTGAAGCCCGCCAGGAGATTCGGCACAATGAGCAGTTCTTC

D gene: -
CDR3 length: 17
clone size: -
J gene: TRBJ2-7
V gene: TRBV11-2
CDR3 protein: CASSSLSGSLEAYEQYF
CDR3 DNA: TGTGCCAGCAGCAGCTTGAGTGGGAGTCTAGAGGCCTACGAGCAGTACTTC

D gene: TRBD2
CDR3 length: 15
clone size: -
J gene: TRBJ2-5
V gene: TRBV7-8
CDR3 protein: CASSARGGGGETQYF
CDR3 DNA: TGTGCCAGCAGCGCCCGCGGGGGGGGCGGGGAGACCCAGTACTTC

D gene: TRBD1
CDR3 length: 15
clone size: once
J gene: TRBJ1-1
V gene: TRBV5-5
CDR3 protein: CASSSAKVGQVVAFF
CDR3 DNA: TGTGCCAGCAGCAGCGCGAAGGTCGGACAGGTGGTAGCTTTCTTT

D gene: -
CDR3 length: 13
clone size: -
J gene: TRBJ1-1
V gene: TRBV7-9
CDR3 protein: CASVGISNTEAFF
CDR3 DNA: TGTGCCAGTGTAGGGATTTCGAACACTGAAGCTTTCTTT

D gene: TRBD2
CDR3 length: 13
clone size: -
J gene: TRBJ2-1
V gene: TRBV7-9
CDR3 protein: CASSRTSENEQFF
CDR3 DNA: TGTGCCAGCTCCCGGACTAGCGAAAATGAGCAGTTCTTC

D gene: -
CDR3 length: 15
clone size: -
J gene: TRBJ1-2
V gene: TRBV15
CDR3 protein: CATSRDGIGSYGYTF
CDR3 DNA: TGTGCCACCAGCAGAGATGGAATAGGGAGCTATGGCTACACCTTC

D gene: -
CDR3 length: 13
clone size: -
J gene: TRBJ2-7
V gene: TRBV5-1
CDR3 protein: CASSLSQGYEQYF
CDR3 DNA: TGCGCCAGCAGCTTGTCCCAGGGATACGAGCAGTACTTC

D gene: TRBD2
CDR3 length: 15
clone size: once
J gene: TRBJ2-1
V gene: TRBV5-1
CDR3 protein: CASSLVSGPNNEQFF
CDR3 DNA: TGCGCCAGCAGCTTGGTTAGCGGGCCGAACAATGAGCAGTTCTTC

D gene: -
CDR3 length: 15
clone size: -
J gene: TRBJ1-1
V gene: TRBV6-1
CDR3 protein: CASSEAVGGYTEAFF
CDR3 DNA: TGTGCCAGCAGTGAAGCAGTGGGGGGTTACACTGAAGCTTTCTTT

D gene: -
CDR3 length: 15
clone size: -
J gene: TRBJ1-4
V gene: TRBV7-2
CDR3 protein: CASSLEGSTNEKLFF
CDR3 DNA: TGTGCCAGCAGCTTAGAGGGGTCAACTAATGAAAAACTGTTTTTT

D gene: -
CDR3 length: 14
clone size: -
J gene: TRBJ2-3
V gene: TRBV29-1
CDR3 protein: CSVDMSGFTDTQYF
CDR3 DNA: TGCAGCGTTGATATGTCGGGTTTCACAGATACGCAGTATTTT

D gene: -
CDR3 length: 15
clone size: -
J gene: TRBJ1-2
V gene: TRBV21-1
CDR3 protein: CASSPRDRGLYGYTF
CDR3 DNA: TGTGCCAGCAGCCCCCGGGACAGGGGGCTCTATGGCTACACCTTC

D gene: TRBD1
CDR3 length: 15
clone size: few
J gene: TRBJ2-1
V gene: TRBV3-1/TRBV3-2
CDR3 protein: CASSQGQGPYNEQFF
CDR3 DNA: TGTGCCAGCAGCCAGGGACAGGGACCCTACAATGAGCAGTTCTTC

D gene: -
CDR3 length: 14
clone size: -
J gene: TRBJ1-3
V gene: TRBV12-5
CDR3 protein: CASGFGGSGNTIYF
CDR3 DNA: TGTGCTAGTGGTTTTGGGGGTTCTGGAAACACCATATATTTT

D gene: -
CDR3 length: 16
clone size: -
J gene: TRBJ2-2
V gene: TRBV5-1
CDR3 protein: CASSTPPGLGTGELFF
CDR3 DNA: TGCGCCAGCAGCACACCCCCCGGGTTGGGCACCGGGGAGCTGTTTTTT

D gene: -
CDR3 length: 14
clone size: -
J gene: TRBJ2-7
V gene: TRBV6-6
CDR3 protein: CASSYSGGSYEQYF
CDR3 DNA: TGTGCCAGCAGTTACTCCGGTGGGAGCTACGAGCAGTACTTC

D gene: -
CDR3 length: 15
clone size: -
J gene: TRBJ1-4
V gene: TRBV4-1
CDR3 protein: CASSQVHSRGEKLFF
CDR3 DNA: TGCGCCAGCAGCCAAGTGCACTCGCGTGGTGAAAAACTGTTTTTT

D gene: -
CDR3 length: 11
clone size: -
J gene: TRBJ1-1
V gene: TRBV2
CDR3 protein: CASGLWAEAFF
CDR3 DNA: TGTGCCAGCGGGCTCTGGGCTGAAGCTTTCTTT

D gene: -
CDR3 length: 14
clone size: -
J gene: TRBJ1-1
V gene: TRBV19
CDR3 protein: CASSGLNSGTEAFF
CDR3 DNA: TGTGCCAGTAGTGGGTTGAATTCTGGCACTGAAGCTTTCTTT

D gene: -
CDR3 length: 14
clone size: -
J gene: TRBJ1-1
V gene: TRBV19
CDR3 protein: CASRYRAVNTEAFF
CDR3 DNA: TGTGCCAGTAGGTACAGGGCGGTGAACACTGAAGCTTTCTTT

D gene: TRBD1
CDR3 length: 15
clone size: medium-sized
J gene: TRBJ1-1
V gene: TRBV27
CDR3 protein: CATRQGTSSNTEAFF
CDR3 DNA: TGTGCCACCCGACAGGGAACCAGCTCGAACACTGAAGCTTTCTTT